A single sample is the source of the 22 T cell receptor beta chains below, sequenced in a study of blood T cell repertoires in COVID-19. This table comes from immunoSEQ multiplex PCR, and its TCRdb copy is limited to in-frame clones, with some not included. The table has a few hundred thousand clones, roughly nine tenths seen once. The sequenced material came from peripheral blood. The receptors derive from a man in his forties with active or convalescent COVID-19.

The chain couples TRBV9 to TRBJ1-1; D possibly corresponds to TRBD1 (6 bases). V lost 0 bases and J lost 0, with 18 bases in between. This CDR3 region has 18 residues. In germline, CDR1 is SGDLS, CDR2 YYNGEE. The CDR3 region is CASSVEPGTHKMNTEAFF. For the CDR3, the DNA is TGTGCCAGCAGCGTAGAACCCGGGACACATAAGATGAACACTGAAGCTTTCTTT.

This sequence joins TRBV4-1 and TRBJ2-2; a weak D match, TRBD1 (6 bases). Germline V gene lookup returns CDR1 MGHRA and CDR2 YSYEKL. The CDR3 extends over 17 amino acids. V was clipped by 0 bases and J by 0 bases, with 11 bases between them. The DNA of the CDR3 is TGCGCCAGCAGCCAAGAGCTCGCAGGGGCGAACACCGGGGAGCTGTTTTTT. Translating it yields CASSQELAGANTGELFF.

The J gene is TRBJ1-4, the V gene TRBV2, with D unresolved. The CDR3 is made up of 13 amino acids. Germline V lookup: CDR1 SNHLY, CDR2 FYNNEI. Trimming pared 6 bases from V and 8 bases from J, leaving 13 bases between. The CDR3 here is CASSRYGNEKLFF. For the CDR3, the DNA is TGTGCCAGCAGCCGATACGGGAACGAAAAACTGTTTTTT.

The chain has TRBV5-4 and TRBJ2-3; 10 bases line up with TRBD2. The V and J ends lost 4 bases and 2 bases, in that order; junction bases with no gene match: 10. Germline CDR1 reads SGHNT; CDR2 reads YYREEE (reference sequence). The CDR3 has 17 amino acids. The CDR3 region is CASSPHSSGGVTDTQYF. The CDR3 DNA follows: TGTGCCAGCAGCCCCCACTCTAGCGGGGGTGTCACAGATACGCAGTATTTT.

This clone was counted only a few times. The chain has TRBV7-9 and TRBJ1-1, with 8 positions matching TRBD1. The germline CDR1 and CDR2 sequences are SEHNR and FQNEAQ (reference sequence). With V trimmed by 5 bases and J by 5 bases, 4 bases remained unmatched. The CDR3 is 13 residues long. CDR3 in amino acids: CASSPQGGTEAFF. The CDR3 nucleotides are TGTGCCAGCAGCCCACAGGGGGGGACTGAAGCTTTCTTT. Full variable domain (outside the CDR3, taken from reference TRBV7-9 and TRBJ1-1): DTGVSQNPRHKITKRGQNVTFRCDPISEHNRLYWYRQTLGQGPEFLTYFQNEAQLEKSRLLSDRFSAERPKGSFSTLEIQRTEQGDSAMYLCASSPQGGTEAFFGQGTRLTVV.

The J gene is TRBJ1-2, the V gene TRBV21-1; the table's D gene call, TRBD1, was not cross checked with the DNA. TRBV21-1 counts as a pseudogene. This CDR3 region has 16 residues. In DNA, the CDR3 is TGTGCCAGCAGCAAGGAGGACAGGCGGACGAACTATGGCTACACCTTC. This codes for CASSKEDRRTNYGYTF.

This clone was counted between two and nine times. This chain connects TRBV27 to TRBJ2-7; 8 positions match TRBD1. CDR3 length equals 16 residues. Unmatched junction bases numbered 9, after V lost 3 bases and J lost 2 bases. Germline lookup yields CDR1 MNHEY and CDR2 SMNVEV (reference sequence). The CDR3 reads CASSFTGQGPTYEQYF. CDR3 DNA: TGTGCCAGCAGTTTTACCGGACAGGGACCTACCTACGAGCAGTACTTC.

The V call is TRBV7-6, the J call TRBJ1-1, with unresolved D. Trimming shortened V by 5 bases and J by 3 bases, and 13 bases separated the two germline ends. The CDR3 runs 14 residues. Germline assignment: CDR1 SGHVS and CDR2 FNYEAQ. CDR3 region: CASSERLAHTEAFF. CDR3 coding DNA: TGTGCCAGCAGCGAGCGTCTGGCGCACACTGAAGCTTTCTTT. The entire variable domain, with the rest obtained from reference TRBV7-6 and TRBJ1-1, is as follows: GAGVSQSPRYKVTKRGQDVALRCDPISGHVSLYWYRQALGQGPEFLTYFNYEAQQDKSGLPNDRFSAERPEGSISTLTIQRTEQRDSAMYRCASSERLAHTEAFFGQGTRLTVV.

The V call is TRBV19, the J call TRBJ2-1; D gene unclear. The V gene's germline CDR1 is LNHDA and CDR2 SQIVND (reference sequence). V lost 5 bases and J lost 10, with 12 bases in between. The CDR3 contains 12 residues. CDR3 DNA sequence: TGTGCCAGTAGTGCCCGAATCAGGGAGCAGTTCTTC. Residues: CASSARIREQFF. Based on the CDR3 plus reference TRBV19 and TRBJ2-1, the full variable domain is DGGITQSPKYLFRKEGQNVTLSCEQNLNHDAMYWYRQDPGQGLRLIYYSQIVNDFQKGDIAEGYSVSREKKESFPLTVTSAQKNPTAFYLCASSARIREQFFGPGTRLTVL.

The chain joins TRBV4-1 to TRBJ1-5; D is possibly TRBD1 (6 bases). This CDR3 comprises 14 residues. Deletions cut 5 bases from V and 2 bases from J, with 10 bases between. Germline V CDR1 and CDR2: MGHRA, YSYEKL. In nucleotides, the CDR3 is TGCGCCAGCAGCGATAACAGGGGCAATCAGCCCCAGCATTTT. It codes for CASSDNRGNQPQHF.

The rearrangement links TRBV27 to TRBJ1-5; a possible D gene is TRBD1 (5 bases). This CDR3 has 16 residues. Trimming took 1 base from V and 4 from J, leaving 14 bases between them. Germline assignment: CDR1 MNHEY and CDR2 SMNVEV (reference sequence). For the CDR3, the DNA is TGTGCCAGCAGTTTATTTACAGGAGGGGTTAATCAGCCCCAGCATTTT. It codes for CASSLFTGGVNQPQHF.

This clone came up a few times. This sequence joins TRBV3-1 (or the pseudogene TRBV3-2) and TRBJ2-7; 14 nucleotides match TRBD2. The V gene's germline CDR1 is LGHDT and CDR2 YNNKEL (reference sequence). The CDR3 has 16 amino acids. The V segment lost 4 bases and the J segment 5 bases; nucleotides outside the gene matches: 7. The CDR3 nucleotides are TGTGCCAGCAGCCCCCGACTAGCGGGAGGGCCTCACGAGCAGTACTTC. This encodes CASSPRLAGGPHEQYF.

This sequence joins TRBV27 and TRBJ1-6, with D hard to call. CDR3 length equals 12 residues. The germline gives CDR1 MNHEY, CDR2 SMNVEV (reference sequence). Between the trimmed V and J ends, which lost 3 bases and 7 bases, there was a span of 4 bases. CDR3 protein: CASSFTNSPLHF. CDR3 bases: TGTGCCAGCAGTTTCACAAATTCACCCCTCCACTTT.

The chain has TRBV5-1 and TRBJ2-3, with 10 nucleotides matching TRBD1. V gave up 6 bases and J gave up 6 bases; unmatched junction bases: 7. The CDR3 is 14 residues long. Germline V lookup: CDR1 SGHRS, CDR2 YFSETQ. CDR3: CASTMDRGVDTQYF. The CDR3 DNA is TGCGCCAGCACCATGGACAGGGGGGTGGATACGCAGTATTTT.

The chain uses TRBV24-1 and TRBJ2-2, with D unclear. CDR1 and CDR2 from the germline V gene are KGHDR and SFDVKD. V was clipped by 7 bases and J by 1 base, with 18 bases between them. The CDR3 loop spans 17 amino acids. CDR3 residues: CATSESASDLNTGELFF. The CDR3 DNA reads TGTGCCACCAGCGAAAGCGCCAGCGATTTGAACACCGGGGAGCTGTTTTTT.

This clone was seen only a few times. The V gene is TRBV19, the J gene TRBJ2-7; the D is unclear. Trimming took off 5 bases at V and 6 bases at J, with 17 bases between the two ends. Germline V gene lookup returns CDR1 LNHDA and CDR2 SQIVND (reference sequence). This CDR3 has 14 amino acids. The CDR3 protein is CASSPGPRPIEQYF. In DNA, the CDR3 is TGTGCCAGTAGTCCAGGCCCCAGGCCCATCGAGCAGTACTTC.

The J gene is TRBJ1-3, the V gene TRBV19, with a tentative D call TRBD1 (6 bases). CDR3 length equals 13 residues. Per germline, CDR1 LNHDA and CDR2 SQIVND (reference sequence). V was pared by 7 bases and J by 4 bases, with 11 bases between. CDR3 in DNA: TGTGCCAGTACCAGGGGAACCGGAAACACCATATATTTT. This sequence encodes CASTRGTGNTIYF.

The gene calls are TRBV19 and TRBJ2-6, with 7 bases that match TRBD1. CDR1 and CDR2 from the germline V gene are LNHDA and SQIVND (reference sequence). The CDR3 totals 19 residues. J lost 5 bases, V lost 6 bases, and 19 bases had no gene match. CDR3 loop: CASRSSGQPTSKRANVLTF. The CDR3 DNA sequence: TGTGCCAGTAGATCGTCGGGACAGCCCACATCCAAGAGGGCCAACGTCCTGACTTTC.

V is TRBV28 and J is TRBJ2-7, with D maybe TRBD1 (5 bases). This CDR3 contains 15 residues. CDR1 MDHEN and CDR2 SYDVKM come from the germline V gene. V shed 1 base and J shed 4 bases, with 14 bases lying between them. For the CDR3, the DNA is TGTGCCAGCAGTTTATTTCAGGCAGGGAAGTACGAGCAGTACTTC. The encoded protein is CASSLFQAGKYEQYF.

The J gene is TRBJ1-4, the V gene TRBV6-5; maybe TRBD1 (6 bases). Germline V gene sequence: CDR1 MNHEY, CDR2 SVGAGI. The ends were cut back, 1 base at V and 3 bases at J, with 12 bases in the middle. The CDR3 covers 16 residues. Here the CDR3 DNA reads TGTGCCAGCAGTTACTTCCGGGACAACCCTAATGAAAAACTGTTTTTT. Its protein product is CASSYFRDNPNEKLFF.

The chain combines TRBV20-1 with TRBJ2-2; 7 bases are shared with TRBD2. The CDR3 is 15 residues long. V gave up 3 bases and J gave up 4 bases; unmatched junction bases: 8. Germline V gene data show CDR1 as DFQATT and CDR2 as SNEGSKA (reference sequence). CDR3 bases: TGCAGTGCTAGTCGGCTAGCGGCTCCCACCGGGGAGCTGTTTTTT. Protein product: CSASRLAAPTGELFF.

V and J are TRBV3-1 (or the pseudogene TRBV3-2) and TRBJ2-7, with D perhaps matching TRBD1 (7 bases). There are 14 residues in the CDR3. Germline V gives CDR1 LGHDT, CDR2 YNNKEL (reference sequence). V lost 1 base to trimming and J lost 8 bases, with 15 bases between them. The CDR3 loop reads CASSQGRGGGKQYF. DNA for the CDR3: TGTGCCAGCAGCCAAGGTCGTGGAGGGGGCAAGCAGTACTTC.